This T cell receptor (beta chain) was retrieved from a study of blood T cell repertoires in COVID-19. At the level of the study: The origin of the acute and convalescent COVID-19 samples was the United States, Italy and Spain. T cells, B-cell-depleted T cells, or PBMCs provided the cDNA or gDNA that served as material.

Germline CDR1 and CDR2: GTSNPN and SVGIG (reference sequence). This CDR3 comprises 14 residues. The germline V and J ends were trimmed by 7 bases and 0 bases, with 15 bases remaining between them. In the source study's methods: Amplification of reference gene primers provided the estimated nucleated cell counts. TCRdb's copy holds only in-frame clones and misses some; the assay was immunoSEQ multiplex PCR. The DNA was the basis for D and trimming; V, J and clone size are from that table. The data contain some 200,000 clones, roughly 80% of them singletons. The source material was peripheral blood. This TCR was sampled from a woman aged 60 to 75 with acute or convalescent COVID-19. The V gene is TRBV30, the J gene TRBJ1-1; unclear D gene. The CDR3 DNA is TGTGCCTCGGTGGGCGGACTAATGAACACTGAAGCTTTCTTT. As protein: CASVGGLMNTEAFF.